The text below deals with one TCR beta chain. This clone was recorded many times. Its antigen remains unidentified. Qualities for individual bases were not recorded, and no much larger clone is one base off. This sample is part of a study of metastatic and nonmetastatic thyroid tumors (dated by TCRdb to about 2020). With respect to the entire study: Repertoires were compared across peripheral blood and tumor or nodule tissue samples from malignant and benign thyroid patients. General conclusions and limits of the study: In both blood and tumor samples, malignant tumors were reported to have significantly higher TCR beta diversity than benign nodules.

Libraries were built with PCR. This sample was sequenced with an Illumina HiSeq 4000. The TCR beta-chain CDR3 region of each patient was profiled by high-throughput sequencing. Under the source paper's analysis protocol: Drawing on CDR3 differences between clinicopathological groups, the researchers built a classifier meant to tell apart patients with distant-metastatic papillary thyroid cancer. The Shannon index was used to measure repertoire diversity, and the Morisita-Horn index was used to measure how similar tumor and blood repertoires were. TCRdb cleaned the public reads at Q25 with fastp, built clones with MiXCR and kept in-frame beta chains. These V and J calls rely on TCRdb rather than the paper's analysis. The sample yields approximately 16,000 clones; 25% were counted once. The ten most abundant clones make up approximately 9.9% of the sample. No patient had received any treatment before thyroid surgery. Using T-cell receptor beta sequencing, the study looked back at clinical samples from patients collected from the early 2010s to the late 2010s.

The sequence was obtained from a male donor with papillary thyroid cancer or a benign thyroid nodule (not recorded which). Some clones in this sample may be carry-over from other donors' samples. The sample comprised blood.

The DNA sequence follows: TGTGCCAGCAGCTTAGGGACCCCTGCGACAGATACGCAGTATTTT. It translates as CASSLGTPATDTQYF. The chain is assembled from TRBV7-2 and TRBJ2-3; no D gene can be assigned with confidence. The CDR3 runs 15 residues from the cysteine to the phenylalanine. Only CDR3 DNA is held: 45 bases, read in frame from base 1. Deletion took 1 base off V and 3 bases off J, with a span of 11 bases between the germline ends. CDR1 SGHTA and CDR2 FQGNSA are derived from the germline V gene.